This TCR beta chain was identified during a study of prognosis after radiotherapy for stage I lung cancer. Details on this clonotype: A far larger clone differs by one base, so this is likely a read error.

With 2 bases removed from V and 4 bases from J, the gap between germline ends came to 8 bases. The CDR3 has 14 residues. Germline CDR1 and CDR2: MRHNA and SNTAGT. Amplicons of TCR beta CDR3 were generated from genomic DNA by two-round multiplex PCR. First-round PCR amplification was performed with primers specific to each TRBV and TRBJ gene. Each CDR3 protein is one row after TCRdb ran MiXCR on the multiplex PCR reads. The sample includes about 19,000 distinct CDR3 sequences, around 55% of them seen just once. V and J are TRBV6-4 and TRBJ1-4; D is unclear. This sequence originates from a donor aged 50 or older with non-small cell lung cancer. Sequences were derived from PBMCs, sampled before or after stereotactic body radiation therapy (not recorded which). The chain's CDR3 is CASSDRDFNEKLFF. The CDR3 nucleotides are TGTGCCAGCAGTGACAGGGATTTTAATGAAAAACTGTTTTTT.